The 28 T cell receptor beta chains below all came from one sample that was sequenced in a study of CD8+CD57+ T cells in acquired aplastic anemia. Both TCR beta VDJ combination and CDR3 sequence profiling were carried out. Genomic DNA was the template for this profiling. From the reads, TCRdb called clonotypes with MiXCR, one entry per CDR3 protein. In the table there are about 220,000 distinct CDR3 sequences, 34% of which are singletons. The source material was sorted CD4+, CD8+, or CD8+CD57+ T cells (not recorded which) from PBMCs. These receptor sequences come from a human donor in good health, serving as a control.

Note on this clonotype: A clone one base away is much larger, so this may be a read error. CDR3: CASSLGRTYYGYTF. CDR3 coding DNA: TGTGCCAGCAGCTTAGGCAGGACGTACTATGGCTACACCTTC. The V gene is TRBV7-2, the J gene TRBJ1-2; D gene uncertain. V gave up 1 base and J gave up 3 bases, with 9 bases separating them. Germline V lookup: CDR1 SGHTA, CDR2 FQGNSA. The CDR3 runs 14 residues.

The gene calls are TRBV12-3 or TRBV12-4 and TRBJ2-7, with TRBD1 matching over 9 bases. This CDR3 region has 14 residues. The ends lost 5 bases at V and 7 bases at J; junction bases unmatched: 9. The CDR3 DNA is TGTGCCAGCAGTCCGGGACAGGGAGTGAAGGAGCAGTACTTC. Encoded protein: CASSPGQGVKEQYF.

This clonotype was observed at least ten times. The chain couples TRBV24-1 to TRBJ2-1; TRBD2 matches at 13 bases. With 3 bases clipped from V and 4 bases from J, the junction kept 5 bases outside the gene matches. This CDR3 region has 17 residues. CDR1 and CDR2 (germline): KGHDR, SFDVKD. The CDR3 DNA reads TGTGCCACCAGTGATCGGGGACTAGCGGGACGGTACAATGAGCAGTTCTTC. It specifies CATSDRGLAGRYNEQFF.

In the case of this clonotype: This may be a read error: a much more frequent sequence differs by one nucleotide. The CDR3 here is CASSFRGPVGEQYF. The CDR3 DNA follows: TGTGCCAGCAGCTTCAGGGGACCGGTCGGCGAGCAGTACTTC. The chain employs TRBV7-8 and TRBJ2-7; a weak D match, TRBD1 (6 bases). Deletions cut 3 bases from V and 6 bases from J, with 15 bases between. Germline CDR1 reads SGHVS; CDR2 reads FQNEAQ. CDR3 length: 14 residues.

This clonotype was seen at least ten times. Here the CDR3 DNA reads TGTGCCAGTAGTATCTTTCCAGGGAAGTTGAGCAATCAGCCCCAGCATTTT. This translates into CASSIFPGKLSNQPQHF. V gene TRBV19 combines with J gene TRBJ1-5; tentative D call: TRBD1 (5 bases). V lost 3 bases and J lost 1, with 16 bases in between. The CDR3 runs 17 residues. Germline lookup yields CDR1 LNHDA and CDR2 SQIVND (reference sequence).

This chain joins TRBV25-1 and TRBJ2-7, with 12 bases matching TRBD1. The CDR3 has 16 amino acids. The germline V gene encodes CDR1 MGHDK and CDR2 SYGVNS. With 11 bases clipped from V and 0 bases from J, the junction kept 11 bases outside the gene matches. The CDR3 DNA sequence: TGTGCCTGGAGTGGGACAGGGGGCAAAAGCTCCTACGAGCAGTACTTC. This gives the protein CAWSGTGGKSSYEQYF.

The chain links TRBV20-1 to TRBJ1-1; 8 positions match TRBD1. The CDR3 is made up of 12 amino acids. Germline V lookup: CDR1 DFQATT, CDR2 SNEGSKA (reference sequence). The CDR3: CSIGQGNTEAFF. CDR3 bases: TGCAGCATAGGACAGGGGAACACTGAAGCTTTCTTT.

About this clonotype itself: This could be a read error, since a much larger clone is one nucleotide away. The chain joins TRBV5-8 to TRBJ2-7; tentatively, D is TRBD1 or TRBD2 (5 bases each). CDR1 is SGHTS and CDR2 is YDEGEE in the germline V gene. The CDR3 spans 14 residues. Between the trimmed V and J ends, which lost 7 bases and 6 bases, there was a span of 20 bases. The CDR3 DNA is TGTGCCAGCGTACTGTCCGGGGCCTCCACCGAGCAGTACTTC. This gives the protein CASVLSGASTEQYF.

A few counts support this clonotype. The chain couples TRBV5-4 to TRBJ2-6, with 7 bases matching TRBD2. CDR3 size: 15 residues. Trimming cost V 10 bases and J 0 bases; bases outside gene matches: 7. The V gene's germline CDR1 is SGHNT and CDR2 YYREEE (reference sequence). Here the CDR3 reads CALGEGLSGANVLTF. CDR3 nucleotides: TGTGCCCTCGGGGAGGGACTCTCTGGGGCCAACGTCCTGACTTTC. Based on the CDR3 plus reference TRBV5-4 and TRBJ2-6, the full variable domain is ETGVTQSPTHLIKTRGQQVTLRCSSQSGHNTVSWYQQALGQGPQFIFQYYREEENGRGNFPPRFSGLQFPNYSSELNVNALELDDSALYLCALGEGLSGANVLTFGAGSRLTVL.

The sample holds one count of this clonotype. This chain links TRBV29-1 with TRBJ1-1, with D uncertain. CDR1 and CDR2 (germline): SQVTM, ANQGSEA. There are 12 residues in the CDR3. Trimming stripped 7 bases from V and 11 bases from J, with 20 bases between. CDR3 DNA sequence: TGCAGCGGTCAACTGGACCTACACGAGGCTTTCTTT. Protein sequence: CSGQLDLHEAFF. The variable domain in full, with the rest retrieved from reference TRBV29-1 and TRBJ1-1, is SAVISQKPSRDICQRGTSLTIQCQVDSQVTMMFWYRQQPGQSLTLIATANQGSEATYESGFVIDKFPISRPNLTFSTLTVSNMSPEDSSIYLCSGQLDLHEAFFGQGTRLTVV.

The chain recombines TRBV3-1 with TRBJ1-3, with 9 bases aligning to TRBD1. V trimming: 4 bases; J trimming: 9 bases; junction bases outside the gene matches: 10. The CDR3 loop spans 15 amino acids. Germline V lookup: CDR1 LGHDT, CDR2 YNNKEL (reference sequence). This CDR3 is CASSPGTGKSSTIYF. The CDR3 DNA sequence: TGTGCCAGCAGCCCAGGGACAGGGAAGTCCAGCACCATATATTTT. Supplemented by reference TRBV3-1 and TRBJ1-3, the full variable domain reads DTAVSQTPKYLVTQMGNDKSIKCEQNLGHDTMYWYKQDSKKFLKIMFSYNNKELIINETVPNRFSPKSPDKAHLNLHINSLELGDSAVYFCASSPGTGKSSTIYFGEGSWLTVV.

The CDR3 loop reads CASSLTTGSNEKLFF. The DNA of the CDR3 is TGTGCCAGCAGCTTGACGACAGGGAGTAATGAAAAACTGTTTTTT. This sequence joins TRBV14 and TRBJ1-4; 7 bases agree with TRBD1. The CDR3 contains 15 residues. V was clipped by 5 bases and J by 4 bases; unmatched bases: 7. Germline CDR1 reads SGHDN; CDR2 reads FVKESK.

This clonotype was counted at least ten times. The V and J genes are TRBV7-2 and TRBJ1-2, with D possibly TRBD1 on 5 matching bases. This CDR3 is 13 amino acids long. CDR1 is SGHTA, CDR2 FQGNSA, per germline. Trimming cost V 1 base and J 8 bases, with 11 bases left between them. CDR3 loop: CASSLERGGGYTF. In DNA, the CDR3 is TGTGCCAGCAGCTTAGAGAGGGGCGGCGGCTACACCTTC.

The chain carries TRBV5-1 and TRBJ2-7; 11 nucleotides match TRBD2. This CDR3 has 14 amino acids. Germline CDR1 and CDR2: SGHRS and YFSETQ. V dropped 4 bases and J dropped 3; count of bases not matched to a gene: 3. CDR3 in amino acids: CASSNGTSGYEQYF. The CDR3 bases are TGCGCCAGCAGCAACGGGACTAGCGGCTACGAGCAGTACTTC.

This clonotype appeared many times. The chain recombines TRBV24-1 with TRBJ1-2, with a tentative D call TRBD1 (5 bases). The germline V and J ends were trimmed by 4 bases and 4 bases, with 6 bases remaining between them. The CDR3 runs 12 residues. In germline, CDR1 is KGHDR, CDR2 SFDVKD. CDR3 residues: CATSDDSYGYTF. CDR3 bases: TGTGCCACCAGTGACGACAGCTATGGCTACACCTTC.

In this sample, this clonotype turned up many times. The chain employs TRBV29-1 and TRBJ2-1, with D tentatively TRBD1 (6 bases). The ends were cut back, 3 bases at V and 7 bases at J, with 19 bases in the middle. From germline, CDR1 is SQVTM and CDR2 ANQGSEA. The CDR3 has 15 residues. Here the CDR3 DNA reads TGCAGCGTTGAGCTTGGGTGGGCAGGGGATAATGAGCAGTTCTTC. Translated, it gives CSVELGWAGDNEQFF.

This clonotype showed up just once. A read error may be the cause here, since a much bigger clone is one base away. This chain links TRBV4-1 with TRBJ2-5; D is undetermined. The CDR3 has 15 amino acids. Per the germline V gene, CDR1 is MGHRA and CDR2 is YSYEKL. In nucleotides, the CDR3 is TGCGCCAGCAGTGGGTTGGGCGTCGATAAAGAGACCCTGTACTTC. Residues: CASSGLGVDKETLYF.

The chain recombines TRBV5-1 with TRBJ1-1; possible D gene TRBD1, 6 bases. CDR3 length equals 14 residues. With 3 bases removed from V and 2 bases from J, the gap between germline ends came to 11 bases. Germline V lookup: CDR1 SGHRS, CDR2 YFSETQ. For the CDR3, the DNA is TGCGCCAGCAGCTCCGGGGGGACAAACACTGAAGCTTTCTTT. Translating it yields CASSSGGTNTEAFF.

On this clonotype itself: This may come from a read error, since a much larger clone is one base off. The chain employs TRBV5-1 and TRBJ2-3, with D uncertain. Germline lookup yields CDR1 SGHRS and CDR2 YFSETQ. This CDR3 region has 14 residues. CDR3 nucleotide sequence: TGCGCCAGCAGCTTGGGGGTCGGCGCAGATACGCGGTATTTT. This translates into CASSLGVGADTRYF.

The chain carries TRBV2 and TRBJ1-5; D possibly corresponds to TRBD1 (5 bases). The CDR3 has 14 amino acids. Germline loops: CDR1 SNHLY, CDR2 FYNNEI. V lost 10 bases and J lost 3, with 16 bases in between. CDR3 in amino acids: CANRLTVSNQPQHF. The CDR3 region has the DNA TGTGCCAACAGGCTAACAGTTTCCAATCAGCCCCAGCATTTT.

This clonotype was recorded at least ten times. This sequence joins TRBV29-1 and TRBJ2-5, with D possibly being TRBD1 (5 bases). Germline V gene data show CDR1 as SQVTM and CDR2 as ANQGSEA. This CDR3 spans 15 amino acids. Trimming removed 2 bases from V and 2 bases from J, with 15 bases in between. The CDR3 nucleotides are TGCAGCGTTGAATATGGGGCGGCCTCACAAGAGACCCAGTACTTC. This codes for CSVEYGAASQETQYF.

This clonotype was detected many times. DNA of the CDR3: TGCAGTGCTAGACTCGAGAACATTCAGTACTTC. Its translation: CSARLENIQYF. The V gene is TRBV20-1, the J gene TRBJ2-4; D remains ambiguous. Looked up from germline, CDR1 is DFQATT and CDR2 is SNEGSKA (reference sequence). This CDR3 has 11 residues. V was cut by 2 bases and J by 7 bases, with 6 bases left in between.

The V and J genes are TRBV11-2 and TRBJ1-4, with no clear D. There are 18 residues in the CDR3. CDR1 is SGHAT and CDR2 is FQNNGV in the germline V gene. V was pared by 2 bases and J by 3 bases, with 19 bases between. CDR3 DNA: TGTGCCAGCAGCTTATCTCGGTGGCAGGCCCTCTCTAATGAAAAACTGTTTTTT. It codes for CASSLSRWQALSNEKLFF.

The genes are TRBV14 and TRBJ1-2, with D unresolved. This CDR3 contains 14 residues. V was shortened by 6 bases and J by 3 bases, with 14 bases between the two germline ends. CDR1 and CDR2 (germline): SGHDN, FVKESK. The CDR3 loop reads CASSARVGDYGYTF. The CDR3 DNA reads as TGTGCCAGCAGTGCTAGAGTGGGAGACTATGGCTACACCTTC.

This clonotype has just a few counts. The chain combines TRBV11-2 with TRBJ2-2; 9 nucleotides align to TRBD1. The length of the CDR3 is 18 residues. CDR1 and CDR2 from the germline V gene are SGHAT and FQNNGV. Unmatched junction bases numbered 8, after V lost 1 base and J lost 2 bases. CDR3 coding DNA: TGTGCCAGCAGCTTAGGTCACGGGACAGGGTTCAACACCGGGGAGCTGTTTTTT. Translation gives CASSLGHGTGFNTGELFF.

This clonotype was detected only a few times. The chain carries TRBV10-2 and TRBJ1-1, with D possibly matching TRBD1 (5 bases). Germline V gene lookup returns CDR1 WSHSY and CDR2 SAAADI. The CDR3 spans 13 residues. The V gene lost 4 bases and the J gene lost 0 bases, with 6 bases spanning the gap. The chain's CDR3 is CASSGQMNTEAFF. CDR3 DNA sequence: TGCGCCAGCAGTGGACAGATGAACACTGAAGCTTTCTTT.

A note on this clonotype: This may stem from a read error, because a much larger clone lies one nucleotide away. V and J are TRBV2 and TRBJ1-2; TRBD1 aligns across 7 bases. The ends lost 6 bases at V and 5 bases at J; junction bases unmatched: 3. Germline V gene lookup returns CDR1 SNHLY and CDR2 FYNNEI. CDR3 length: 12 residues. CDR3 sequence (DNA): TGTGCCAGCAGGGCAGGGGGTTATGGCTACACCTTC. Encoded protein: CASRAGGYGYTF.

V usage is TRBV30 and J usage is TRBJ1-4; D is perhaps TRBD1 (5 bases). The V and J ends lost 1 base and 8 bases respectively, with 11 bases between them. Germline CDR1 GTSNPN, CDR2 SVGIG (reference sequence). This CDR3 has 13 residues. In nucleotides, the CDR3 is TGTGCCTGGAGTGCATCAGGGAGCGAAAAACTGTTTTTT. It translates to CAWSASGSEKLFF.